These 21 T cell receptor beta chains came from one sample sequenced in a study of cytomegalovirus exposure and HLA in healthy donors. Primers: 60 Vbeta forward and 13 Jbeta reverse. Libraries were prepared by immunoSEQ multiplex PCR; TCRdb keeps only in-frame clonotypes and omits some of them. This table lists around 50,000 clones. The sample consisted of PBMCs. The receptors come from a woman in her thirties in good health and CMV-seropositive.

This chain connects TRBV27 to TRBJ1-1; 8 bases align to TRBD1. Germline V CDR1 and CDR2: MNHEY, SMNVEV (reference sequence). With V trimmed by 6 bases and J by 8 bases, 17 bases remained unmatched. The CDR3 loop spans 16 amino acids. CDR3 in DNA: TGTGCCAGCAGGACCTTTTTCCGGGACAGGACTTCCGAAGCTTTCTTT. Residues: CASRTFFRDRTSEAFF.

V gene TRBV29-1 combines with J gene TRBJ2-7, with 10 nucleotides matching TRBD2. This CDR3 spans 15 amino acids. CDR1 is SQVTM, CDR2 ANQGSEA, per germline. V trimming: 7 bases; J trimming: 9 bases; junction bases outside the gene matches: 18. CDR3 bases: TGCAGCGCCAGGGGGCTAGCGGGGGCCCCCCAGGGGCAGTACTTC. Translated: CSARGLAGAPQGQYF.

This chain uses TRBV5-1 with TRBJ2-7, with TRBD2 matching 8 bases. The CDR3 runs 15 residues. In germline, CDR1 is SGHRS, CDR2 YFSETQ. With V trimmed by 4 bases and J by 6 bases, 12 bases remained unmatched. The CDR3 sequence is CASSLVPSGRAEQYF. CDR3 nucleotides: TGCGCCAGCAGCCTTGTACCTAGCGGGCGCGCCGAGCAGTACTTC.

V and J are TRBV12-1 and TRBJ2-3; the D segment call TRBD2 is taken from the table without a DNA check. TRBV12-1 is a listed pseudogene. This CDR3 region has 14 residues. CDR3 amino acids: CASKGLARTDTQYF. The CDR3, as DNA: TGTGCCAGTAAAGGACTAGCCCGCACAGATACGCAGTATTTT.

The V and J genes are TRBV7-6 and TRBJ2-7; TRBD1 matches at 9 bases. This CDR3 region has 15 residues. Germline V CDR1 and CDR2: SGHVS, FNYEAQ. V lost 2 bases and J lost 5; bases outside the gene matches: 7. CDR3 DNA: TGTGCCAGCAGCTTAAGAGGGACAGGGTTCAACGAGCAGTACTTC. Translation gives CASSLRGTGFNEQYF.

The chain combines TRBV6-5 with TRBJ2-7; possibly TRBD2 for D (5 bases). The germline V and J ends were trimmed by 2 bases and 3 bases, with 11 bases remaining between them. Germline-derived CDR1 and CDR2 are MNHEY and SVGAGI. The CDR3 runs 14 residues. CDR3 region: CASSYRLALYEQYF. CDR3 bases: TGTGCCAGCAGTTACAGGCTAGCCCTCTACGAGCAGTACTTC.

This chain uses TRBV9 with TRBJ2-5, with D possibly TRBD2 on 5 matching bases. V was shortened by 5 bases and J by 3 bases, with 14 bases between the two germline ends. The CDR3 has 14 residues. The germline V gene has CDR1 SGDLS and CDR2 YYNGEE. The CDR3 protein is CASREQRAEETQYF. In nucleotides, the CDR3 is TGTGCCAGCAGAGAACAGAGGGCCGAAGAGACCCAGTACTTC.

The chain employs TRBV7-6 and TRBJ2-5, with D unresolved. Between the trimmed V and J ends, which lost 3 bases and 2 bases, there was a span of 7 bases. CDR3 length: 13 residues. CDR1 is SGHVS, CDR2 FNYEAQ, per germline. The CDR3: CASSFSRQETQYF. The DNA of the CDR3 is TGTGCCAGCAGCTTTTCCCGGCAAGAGACCCAGTACTTC.

The chain recombines TRBV9 with TRBJ2-2, with 11 bases aligning to TRBD2. The CDR3 runs to 23 residues. Germline-derived CDR1 and CDR2 are SGDLS and YYNGEE. The V gene end was trimmed by 4 bases and the J gene end by 0 bases; junction bases not matched to a gene: 23. The chain's CDR3 is CASSPRWQAPSGTSGPNTGELFF. DNA for the CDR3: TGTGCCAGCAGCCCCAGGTGGCAGGCCCCCTCTGGGACTAGCGGACCGAACACCGGGGAGCTGTTTTTT. The whole variable domain, remainder taken from reference TRBV9 and TRBJ2-2, is DSGVTQTPKHLITATGQRVTLRCSPRSGDLSVYWYQQSLDQGLQFLIQYYNGEERAKGNILERFSAQQFPDLHSELNLSSLELGDSALYFCASSPRWQAPSGTSGPNTGELFFGEGSRLTVL.

The chain couples TRBV5-1 to TRBJ2-5, with unresolved D. V dropped 5 bases and J dropped 4 bases, with 12 bases sitting between them. CDR1 and CDR2 from the germline V gene are SGHRS and YFSETQ. The CDR3 sequence is 13 residues long. CDR3 sequence (DNA): TGCGCCAGCAGTCGTGACATTTCAGAGACCCAGTACTTC. This gives the protein CASSRDISETQYF.

The chain combines TRBV7-2 with TRBJ1-2; possibly TRBD1 for D (6 bases). The CDR3 is 14 amino acids. V was cut by 4 bases and J by 9 bases, with 18 bases left in between. Germline CDR1 is SGHTA and CDR2 is FQGNSA. CDR3 region: CASSSSGTSRRYTF. DNA of the CDR3: TGTGCCAGCAGCTCGAGTGGGACATCTCGTCGCTACACCTTC.

The chain links TRBV11-3 to TRBJ2-3, with a possible D match to TRBD2 (6 bases). The CDR3 runs to 15 residues. V shed 4 bases and J shed 4 bases, with 15 bases lying between them. Germline V lookup: CDR1 SGHNT, CDR2 YENEEA. The CDR3 protein is CASSSEGKESDTQYF. The CDR3, as DNA: TGTGCCAGCAGCTCGGAGGGGAAGGAGTCAGATACGCAGTATTTT.

CDR3 bases: TGCAGCGTTGAAGACCCCCTTAGCGGGACCTCCTACAATGAGCAGTTCTTC. Translated, it gives CSVEDPLSGTSYNEQFF. The V and J genes are TRBV29-1 and TRBJ2-1; 8 bases agree with TRBD2. The CDR3 loop spans 17 amino acids. The V segment lost 0 bases and the J segment 0 bases; nucleotides outside the gene matches: 7. Germline assignment: CDR1 SQVTM and CDR2 ANQGSEA.

This chain joins TRBV5-1 and TRBJ2-1; 7 nucleotides match TRBD2. The CDR3 contains 15 residues. Germline CDR1 and CDR2: SGHRS and YFSETQ. The ends lost 0 bases at V and 5 bases at J; junction bases unmatched: 5. The CDR3: CASSLAGLQNNEQFF. In DNA, the CDR3 is TGCGCCAGCAGCTTGGCGGGACTACAAAACAATGAGCAGTTCTTC.

The chain links TRBV6-4 to TRBJ1-4, with 7 bases identical to TRBD1. The germline V gene encodes CDR1 MRHNA and CDR2 SNTAGT. The CDR3 spans 15 residues. The V and J ends lost 6 bases and 4 bases, in that order; junction bases with no gene match: 8. For the CDR3, the DNA is TGTGCCAGCAGCGAGAACAGGGGCCTTAATGAAAAACTGTTTTTT. The encoded protein is CASSENRGLNEKLFF.

The chain combines TRBV4-1 with TRBJ2-2; D is perhaps TRBD2 (6 bases). The CDR3 has 19 amino acids. V was clipped by 3 bases and J by 8 bases, with 28 bases between them. Germline V gene sequence: CDR1 MGHRA, CDR2 YSYEKL. CDR3: CASSQDRGSEASGSGELFF. The CDR3 DNA follows: TGCGCCAGCAGCCAGGATCGGGGGTCCGAGGCCTCAGGTAGTGGGGAGCTGTTTTTT.

The chain joins TRBV28 to TRBJ2-3; D is uncertain. Trimming took 3 bases from V and 6 from J, leaving 7 bases between them. The CDR3 covers 12 residues. CDR1 and CDR2 (germline): MDHEN, SYDVKM. DNA of the CDR3: TGTGCCAGCAGTTTTTCTAGTGATACGCAGTATTTT. The encoded protein is CASSFSSDTQYF.

About this clone itself: Other DNA sequences within the sample encode an identical CDR3. The chain uses TRBV30 and TRBJ2-1; 9 nucleotides line up with TRBD2. Germline values: CDR1 GTSNPN, CDR2 SVGIG (reference sequence). The CDR3 runs 14 residues. With 4 bases clipped from V and 10 bases from J, the junction kept 11 bases outside the gene matches. The CDR3 DNA sequence: TGTGCCTGGACTATCCGCGGGAGGGCCTTCGAGCAGTTCTTC. This gives the protein CAWTIRGRAFEQFF. Full variable domain (outside the CDR3, taken from reference TRBV30 and TRBJ2-1): SQTIHQWPATLVQPVGSPLSLECTVEGTSNPNLYWYRQAAGRGLQLLFYSVGIGQISSEVPQNLSASRPQDRQFILSSKKLLLSDSGFYLCAWTIRGRAFEQFFGPGTRLTVL.

The chain couples TRBV5-1 to TRBJ1-1; 8 bases fit TRBD1. The CDR3 loop spans 15 amino acids. Trimming took 7 bases from V and 4 from J; bases not matched to a gene: 12. Germline CDR1 reads SGHRS; CDR2 reads YFSETQ. DNA for the CDR3: TGCGCCAGCCGGGGGCGACAGGGGCCCAGCACTGAAGCTTTCTTT. Protein product: CASRGRQGPSTEAFF.

The chain has TRBV14 and TRBJ2-4; 8 bases are a match to TRBD2. Germline CDR1 is SGHDN and CDR2 is FVKESK. V shed 1 base, J shed 2 bases, and the junction held 4 bases outside the gene matches. The CDR3 runs 16 residues. CDR3 residues: CASSQGRGGSKNIQYF. The DNA for the CDR3 is TGTGCCAGCAGCCAAGGTCGGGGGGGGTCCAAAAACATTCAGTACTTC.

The rearrangement joins TRBV5-6 to TRBJ2-1; 8 bases agree with TRBD2. The germline gives CDR1 SGHDT, CDR2 YYEEEE. The CDR3 is made up of 16 amino acids. Trimming removed 8 bases from V and 4 bases from J; junction bases left unmatched: 14. The CDR3 DNA sequence: TGTGCCAGTCAGCTTGTTCCGGGAGGGCCGTACAATGAGCAGTTCTTC. Translating gives CASQLVPGGPYNEQFF.